What follows are 19 T cell receptor beta chains derived from one specimen sequenced in a study of blood T cell repertoires in COVID-19. TCRdb's table, derived via immunoSEQ multiplex PCR, lists solely in-frame clones and lacks some. Counted here are some 340,000 clones, 90% occurring once; the ten biggest clones make up roughly 3.6%. Source material: PBMCs or T cells enriched from blood (not recorded which). The receptor set was obtained from a woman in her twenties or thirties who had been exposed to COVID-19.

The rearrangement links TRBV9 to TRBJ1-2; 7 positions match TRBD1. The CDR3 consists of 12 residues. Looked up from germline, CDR1 is SGDLS and CDR2 is YYNGEE. After removal of 6 bases from V and 3 bases from J, the junction contained 2 bases not matched to a gene. The CDR3 sequence is CASTGQHYGYTF. CDR3 DNA sequence: TGTGCCAGCACGGGACAGCACTATGGCTACACCTTC.

With regard to this clone: Additional DNA sequences in this sample encode the identical CDR3. The chain joins TRBV5-4 to TRBJ2-7; 11 bases are a match to TRBD2. The CDR3 runs 16 residues. Trimming at V came to 2 bases and at J to 3 bases, leaving 7 bases not matched to a gene. Germline V CDR1 and CDR2: SGHNT, YYREEE (reference sequence). The CDR3 bases are TGTGCCAGCAGCTTAGGGCTAGCGGGAGGTGACTACGAGCAGTACTTC. This sequence encodes CASSLGLAGGDYEQYF.

This sequence joins TRBV4-1 and TRBJ2-5, with TRBD2 as a possible D gene (6 bases). The CDR3 has 15 residues. The germline CDR1 and CDR2 sequences are MGHRA and YSYEKL. V lost 1 base and J 0 bases, leaving 9 bases between the germline ends. In DNA form, the CDR3 reads TGCGCCAGCAGCCAAGTTACGGGGGACCAAGAGACCCAGTACTTC. Translation gives CASSQVTGDQETQYF.

The CDR3: CASSRGEGKLFF. The CDR3 bases are TGCGCCAGCAGCCGCGGGGAGGGAAAACTGTTTTTT. The genes are TRBV5-1 and TRBJ1-4; D remains unclear. V shed 4 bases and J shed 10 bases, with 11 bases lying between them. CDR1 and CDR2 (germline): SGHRS, YFSETQ. This CDR3 contains 12 residues.

V and J are TRBV5-1 and TRBJ2-7, with 7 bases aligning to TRBD1. The CDR3 loop spans 14 amino acids. Germline CDR1 reads SGHRS; CDR2 reads YFSETQ. After removal of 3 bases from V and 7 bases from J, the junction contained 10 bases not matched to a gene. CDR3 amino acids: CASSSGDSWEEQYF. In nucleotides, the CDR3 is TGCGCCAGCAGCTCTGGGGACAGTTGGGAGGAGCAGTACTTC. The variable domain in full, completed from reference TRBV5-1 and TRBJ2-7, reads KAGVTQTPRYLIKTRGQQVTLSCSPISGHRSVSWYQQTPGQGLQFLFEYFSETQRNKGNFPGRFSGRQFSNSRSEMNVSTLELGDSALYLCASSSGDSWEEQYFGPGTRLTVT.

V is TRBV9 and J is TRBJ1-6; 7 positions match TRBD1. The V and J ends lost 4 bases and 9 bases, in that order; junction bases with no gene match: 13. Germline CDR1 SGDLS, CDR2 YYNGEE. There are 16 residues in the CDR3. CDR3 sequence: CASSLRTGEGISPLHF. In DNA, the CDR3 is TGTGCCAGCAGCCTCCGGACAGGAGAGGGGATTTCACCCCTCCACTTT.

The V and J genes are TRBV6-2 or TRBV6-3 and TRBJ1-2; D uncertain. The CDR3 has 16 amino acids. V was clipped by 2 bases and J by 3 bases, with 16 bases between them. Germline CDR1 reads MNHEY; CDR2 reads SVGEGT. DNA for the CDR3: TGTGCCAGCAGTTACGCCGAGACTAGGCGACACTATGGCTACACCTTC. Protein product: CASSYAETRRHYGYTF.

The chain carries TRBV7-8 and TRBJ1-2, with D perhaps TRBD1 (6 bases). Germline V gene lookup returns CDR1 SGHVS and CDR2 FQNEAQ. This CDR3 is 13 amino acids long. The germline V and J ends were trimmed by 1 base and 6 bases, with 9 bases remaining between them. CDR3: CASSLVAGDGYTF. The DNA for the CDR3 is TGTGCCAGCAGCTTAGTGGCAGGGGATGGCTACACCTTC.

Comments on this clone: The sample has other DNA sequences that encode this CDR3 too. The rearrangement joins TRBV5-1 to TRBJ2-6, with unresolved D. Germline loops: CDR1 SGHRS, CDR2 YFSETQ. V lost 1 base and J 0 bases, leaving 5 bases between the germline ends. The CDR3 spans 15 residues. CDR3 coding DNA: TGCGCCAGCAGCTTGACCGGCTCTGGGGCCAACGTCCTGACTTTC. Its translation: CASSLTGSGANVLTF.

The count of this clone is one. The chain links TRBV11-3 to TRBJ2-3, with 7 bases fitting TRBD1. This CDR3 has 13 amino acids. Trimming removed 5 bases from V and 11 bases from J; junction bases left unmatched: 10. In germline, CDR1 is SGHNT, CDR2 YENEEA. The CDR3, as DNA: TGTGCCAGCAGCGGTAAGGGGGCGCGAATGCAGTATTTT. Protein sequence: CASSGKGARMQYF.

The chain joins TRBV7-8 to TRBJ2-3; 8 bases match TRBD2. The CDR3 extends over 17 amino acids. With 5 bases clipped from V and 5 bases from J, the junction kept 15 bases outside the gene matches. Germline assignment: CDR1 SGHVS and CDR2 FQNEAQ. CDR3 DNA: TGTGCCAGCAGCCGCTTTGTTGGTAGCGGGGCTCAAGATACGCAGTATTTT. Translated: CASSRFVGSGAQDTQYF.

V is TRBV5-4 and J is TRBJ2-3, with TRBD2 identical over 9 bases. This CDR3 region has 15 residues. Germline-derived CDR1 and CDR2 are SGHNT and YYREEE (reference sequence). V was clipped by 6 bases and J by 5 bases; unmatched bases: 10. The CDR3 reads CASTRSGGRKDTQYF. The CDR3 DNA sequence: TGTGCCAGCACCCGGAGCGGGGGGCGGAAAGATACGCAGTATTTT.

This rearrangement joins TRBV9 to TRBJ2-4; possible D gene TRBD2, 5 bases. The CDR3 has 15 residues. V dropped 6 bases and J dropped 1 base, with 14 bases sitting between them. Germline V gene lookup returns CDR1 SGDLS and CDR2 YYNGEE. The CDR3 coding sequence is TGTGCCAGCACTAAAGAGGGTCGGGCCAAAAACATTCAGTACTTC. Protein sequence: CASTKEGRAKNIQYF.

This clone was counted ten times or more. The chain carries TRBV10-2 and TRBJ1-2; the D gene is possibly TRBD1 (5 bases). The CDR3 spans 14 residues. Trimming took off 4 bases at V and 3 bases at J, with 12 bases between the two ends. Germline V gene sequence: CDR1 WSHSY, CDR2 SAAADI. The CDR3 loop is CASSVGLDYYGYTF. The CDR3 DNA reads as TGCGCCAGCAGTGTGGGACTTGATTACTATGGCTACACCTTC.

The genes are TRBV6-5 and TRBJ2-1, with 7 positions matching TRBD1. The CDR3 sequence is 15 residues long. From germline, CDR1 is MNHEY and CDR2 SVGAGI. J gave up 7 bases and V 5 bases, and 11 bases lay outside the gene matches. The CDR3 nucleotides read TGTGCCAGCAGTCAAACTCATGGACAGGTTAATGAGCAGTTCTTC. Its translation is CASSQTHGQVNEQFF.

The V call is TRBV29-1, the J call TRBJ1-1; 7 bases fit TRBD1. Germline assignment: CDR1 SQVTM and CDR2 ANQGSEA. The J segment lost 8 bases and the V segment lost 6 bases, leaving 6 bases of the junction unmatched. This CDR3 contains 11 residues. CDR3 coding DNA: TGCAGCGTCTGGGACAGACGAGAAGCTTTCTTT. It translates to CSVWDRREAFF.

The chain couples TRBV6-5 to TRBJ2-4; no firm D call. The germline gives CDR1 MNHEY, CDR2 SVGAGI. Trimming left V 4 bases short and J 9 bases short, with 7 bases between. The CDR3 spans 11 residues. The CDR3 DNA sequence: TGTGCCAGCAGTTCCTCTAGCATTCAGTACTTC. Residues: CASSSSSIQYF.

The chain uses TRBV18 and TRBJ1-1, with D possibly matching TRBD1 (5 bases). Germline V gene sequence: CDR1 KGHSH, CDR2 LQKENI. The CDR3 spans 15 residues. Trimming removed 1 base from V and 1 base from J, with 10 bases in between. CDR3 sequence: CASSPQGRGNTEAFF. The CDR3 nucleotides read TGTGCCAGCTCACCACAGGGGCGAGGGAACACTGAAGCTTTCTTT.

The gene calls are TRBV30 and TRBJ2-5; TRBD2 might be the D (7 bases). V lost 2 bases, J lost 1 base, and 11 bases lay in between. CDR3 length: 14 amino acids. CDR1 and CDR2 from the germline V gene are GTSNPN and SVGIG (reference sequence). This CDR3 is CAWSRRGAQETQYF. The CDR3 DNA follows: TGTGCCTGGAGTCGTCGGGGGGCCCAAGAGACCCAGTACTTC.